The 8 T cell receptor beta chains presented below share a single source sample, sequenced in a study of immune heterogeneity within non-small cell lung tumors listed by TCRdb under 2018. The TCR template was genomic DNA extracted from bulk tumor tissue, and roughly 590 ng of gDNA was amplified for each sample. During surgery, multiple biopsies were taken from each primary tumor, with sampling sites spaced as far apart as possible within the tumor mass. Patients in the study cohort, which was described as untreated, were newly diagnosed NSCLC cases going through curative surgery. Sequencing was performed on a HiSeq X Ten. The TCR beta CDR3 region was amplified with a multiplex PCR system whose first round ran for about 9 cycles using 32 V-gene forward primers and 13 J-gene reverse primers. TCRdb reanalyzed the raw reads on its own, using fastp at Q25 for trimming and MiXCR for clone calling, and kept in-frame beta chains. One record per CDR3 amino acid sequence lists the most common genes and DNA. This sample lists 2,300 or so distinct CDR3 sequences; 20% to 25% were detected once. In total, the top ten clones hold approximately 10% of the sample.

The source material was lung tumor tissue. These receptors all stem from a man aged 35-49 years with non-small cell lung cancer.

The CDR3 protein is CASSPDRDRGYGYTF. The CDR3 DNA follows: TGTGCCAGCAGCCCCGACCGGGACAGGGGTTATGGCTACACCTTC. This chain links TRBV12-3 or TRBV12-4 with TRBJ1-2, with 10 bases aligning to TRBD1. The trim removed 6 bases at V and 5 bases at J, leaving 9 bases unmatched. The CDR3 consists of 15 residues.

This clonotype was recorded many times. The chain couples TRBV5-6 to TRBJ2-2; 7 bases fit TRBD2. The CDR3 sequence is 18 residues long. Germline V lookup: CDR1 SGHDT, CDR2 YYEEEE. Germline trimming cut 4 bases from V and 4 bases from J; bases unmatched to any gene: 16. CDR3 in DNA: TGTGCCAGCAGCGAATTGACGGCGGGAGTTTCGGGCACCGGGGAGCTGTTTTTT. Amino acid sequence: CASSELTAGVSGTGELFF.

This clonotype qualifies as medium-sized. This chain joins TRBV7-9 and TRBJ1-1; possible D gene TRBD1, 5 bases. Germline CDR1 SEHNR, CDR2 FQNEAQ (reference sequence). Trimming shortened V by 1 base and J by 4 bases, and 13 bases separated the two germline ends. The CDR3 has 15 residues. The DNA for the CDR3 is TGTGCCAGCAGCTTAGAGATGGGGCTGGGCACTGAAGCTTTCTTT. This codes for CASSLEMGLGTEAFF.

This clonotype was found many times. CDR3 nucleotides: TGCAGTGCCCCGACAGGGGGAGGTGAGCAGTTCTTC. This translates into CSAPTGGGEQFF. The V gene is TRBV20-1, the J gene TRBJ2-1; 9 bases agree with TRBD1. With V trimmed by 6 bases and J by 9 bases, 6 bases remained unmatched. The CDR3 has 12 amino acids. Per the germline V gene, CDR1 is DFQATT and CDR2 is SNEGSKA (reference sequence).

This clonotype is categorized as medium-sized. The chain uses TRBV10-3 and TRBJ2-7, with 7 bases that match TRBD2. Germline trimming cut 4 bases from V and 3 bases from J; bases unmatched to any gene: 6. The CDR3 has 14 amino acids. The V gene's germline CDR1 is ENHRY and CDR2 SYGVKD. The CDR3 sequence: CAISGGGRVYEQYF. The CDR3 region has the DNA TGTGCCATCAGTGGAGGTGGGAGGGTCTACGAGCAGTACTTC.

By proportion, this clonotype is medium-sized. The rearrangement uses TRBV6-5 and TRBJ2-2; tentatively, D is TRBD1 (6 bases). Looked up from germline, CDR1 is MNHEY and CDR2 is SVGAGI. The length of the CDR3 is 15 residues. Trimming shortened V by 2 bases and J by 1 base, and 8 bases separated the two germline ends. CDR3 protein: CASSYSRGNTGELFF. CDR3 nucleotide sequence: TGTGCCAGCAGTTACAGCAGGGGGAACACCGGGGAGCTGTTTTTT.

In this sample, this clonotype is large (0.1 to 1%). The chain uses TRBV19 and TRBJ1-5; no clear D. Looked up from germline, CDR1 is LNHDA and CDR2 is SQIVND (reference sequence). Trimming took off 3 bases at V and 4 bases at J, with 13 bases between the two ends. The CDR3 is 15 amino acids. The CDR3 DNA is TGTGCCAGTAGTATCTACGGGGAAACAAATCAGCCCCAGCATTTT. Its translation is CASSIYGETNQPQHF. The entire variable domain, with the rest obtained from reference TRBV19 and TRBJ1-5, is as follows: DGGITQSPKYLFRKEGQNVTLSCEQNLNHDAMYWYRQDPGQGLRLIYYSQIVNDFQKGDIAEGYSVSREKKESFPLTVTSAQKNPTAFYLCASSIYGETNQPQHFGDGTRLSIL.

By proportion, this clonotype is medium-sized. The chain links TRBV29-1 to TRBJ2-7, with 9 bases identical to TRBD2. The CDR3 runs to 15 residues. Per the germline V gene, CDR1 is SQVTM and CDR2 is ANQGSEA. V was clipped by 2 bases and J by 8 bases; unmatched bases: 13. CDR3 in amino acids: CSVELAGYHEGKQYF. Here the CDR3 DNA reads TGCAGCGTTGAACTAGCGGGATACCACGAAGGGAAGCAGTACTTC.